The present entry profiles one T cell receptor (beta chain) with its context. The source of the sample is a study of blood T cell repertoires in COVID-19. Study-wide background: The samples span acute and convalescent COVID-19 from the United States, Italy and Spain. T cells, B-cell-depleted T cells, or PBMCs provided the cDNA or gDNA that served as material.

Authors' analysis steps: From reference gene primer amplification, estimates of nucleated cell counts were derived. Data came from immunoSEQ multiplex PCR; TCRdb stores just in-frame clones and leaves some out. Clone size and V and J calls were adopted from that table, with D and trimming inferred from the DNA. The table has around 98,000 clones, roughly 80% seen once. The V gene lost 3 bases and the J gene lost 5 bases, with 10 bases spanning the gap. Per the germline V gene, CDR1 is PRHDT and CDR2 is FYEKMQ (reference sequence). The CDR3 extends over 13 amino acids. This chain uses TRBV13 with TRBJ1-1; D is perhaps TRBD1 (5 bases). The sequencing sample was made of peripheral blood. This TCR was sampled from a woman aged 60-75 years with acute or convalescent COVID-19. CDR3 DNA: TGTGCCAGCAGCTTTCTTCGGGGGACTGAAGCTTTCTTT. Encoded protein: CASSFLRGTEAFF.